Presented here are 29 T cell receptor beta chains from one specimen sequenced in a study of blood T cell repertoires in COVID-19. Clones were sequenced by immunoSEQ multiplex PCR, and TCRdb holds only the in-frame ones, with some missing. The data hold approximately 130,000 clones, with around 78% observed a single time. The sequencing input was peripheral blood. Receptor source: a human donor in a cohort sampled during active COVID-19.

The J gene is TRBJ2-1, the V gene TRBV10-1; TRBD2 matches 8 bases. Germline assignment: CDR1 WNHNN and CDR2 SYGVQD (reference sequence). V gave up 6 bases and J gave up 6 bases; unmatched junction bases: 7. This CDR3 region has 14 residues. The CDR3 DNA is TGCGCCAGCAGCCGGACCGGGACTAGCAATGAGCAGTTCTTC. It is translated as CASSRTGTSNEQFF.

This clone was picked up one time. This rearrangement joins TRBV28 to TRBJ1-2, with D perhaps TRBD1 (6 bases). Germline V gene data show CDR1 as MDHEN and CDR2 as SYDVKM. V lost 5 bases, J lost 5 bases, and 21 bases lay in between. The length of the CDR3 is 16 residues. CDR3 DNA: TGTGCCAGCAGTATAATAACCACAGGGTCAAGTTATGGCTACACCTTC. Translating it yields CASSIITTGSSYGYTF.

The V and J genes are TRBV2 and TRBJ1-6; 9 bases agree with TRBD1. Germline lookup yields CDR1 SNHLY and CDR2 FYNNEI. V was clipped by 6 bases and J by 10 bases; unmatched bases: 10. This CDR3 contains 15 residues. Written as DNA, the CDR3 is TGTGCCAGCAGGACTAACAGGGGGCCCGTCTCACCCCTCCACTTT. This sequence encodes CASRTNRGPVSPLHF.

Remarks on this clone: This specimen includes other DNA sequences encoding the same CDR3. The V call is TRBV6-5, the J call TRBJ2-7; D remains unclear. The CDR3 covers 11 residues. The V gene lost 5 bases and the J gene lost 3 bases, with 5 bases spanning the gap. Germline loops: CDR1 MNHEY, CDR2 SVGAGI. CDR3 sequence (DNA): TGTGCCAGCAGTCCCCACTACGAGCAGTACTTC. It yields the protein CASSPHYEQYF.

The chain couples TRBV28 to TRBJ2-5; 10 bases fit TRBD2. This CDR3 is built from 15 residues. Germline values: CDR1 MDHEN, CDR2 SYDVKM. V lost 7 bases to trimming and J lost 3 bases; unmatched junction nucleotides: 8. The CDR3 loop reads CASKRSSGGKETQYF. DNA for the CDR3: TGTGCCAGCAAGAGGAGTAGCGGGGGGAAAGAGACCCAGTACTTC.

In its sample, this clone was seen once. V is TRBV6-5 and J is TRBJ2-1, with D tentatively TRBD1 (5 bases). V was pared by 5 bases and J by 4 bases, with 9 bases between. Germline CDR1 MNHEY, CDR2 SVGAGI. This CDR3 is 13 amino acids long. The CDR3 loop reads CASSRDRYNEQFF. The CDR3 bases are TGTGCCAGCAGTCGAGACAGATACAATGAGCAGTTCTTC.

This chain joins TRBV27 and TRBJ2-2; D is perhaps TRBD2 (7 bases). The germline V gene has CDR1 MNHEY and CDR2 SMNVEV (reference sequence). There are 15 residues in the CDR3. Between the trimmed V and J ends, which lost 4 bases and 4 bases, there was a span of 13 bases. CDR3 sequence reads: CASSSRGLSTGELFF. The CDR3 bases are TGTGCCAGCAGTTCGCGGGGGCTCTCCACCGGGGAGCTGTTTTTT.

The rearrangement links TRBV3-1 (or the pseudogene TRBV3-2) to TRBJ1-1; D might be TRBD1 (5 bases). Germline loops: CDR1 LGHDT, CDR2 YNNKEL (reference sequence). CDR3 length: 15 residues. Trimming left V 4 bases short and J 1 base short, with 13 bases between. The CDR3 reads CASSPGGVTNTEAFF. CDR3 in DNA: TGTGCCAGCAGCCCGGGGGGGGTGACGAACACTGAAGCTTTCTTT.

This clone has a handful of counts. The chain joins TRBV11-1 to TRBJ1-1; 8 positions agree with TRBD1. With 1 base clipped from V and 4 bases from J, the junction kept 5 bases outside the gene matches. The V gene's germline CDR1 is SGHAT and CDR2 FQDESV (reference sequence). The CDR3 extends over 15 amino acids. CDR3 sequence reads: CASSLGTGTRTEAFF. CDR3 nucleotides: TGTGCCAGCAGCTTAGGGACAGGGACACGCACTGAAGCTTTCTTT.

The chain recombines TRBV2 with TRBJ2-3, with D perhaps TRBD2 (5 bases). From germline, CDR1 is SNHLY and CDR2 FYNNEI. The CDR3 is made up of 14 amino acids. Trimming shortened V by 7 bases and J by 4 bases, and 15 bases separated the two germline ends. The CDR3 bases are TGTGCCAGCACCGCGGGTCGTAGCCCAGATACGCAGTATTTT. Translated, it gives CASTAGRSPDTQYF.

The sample holds a few counts of this clone. V usage is TRBV19 and J usage is TRBJ1-6, with D unresolved. The CDR3 loop spans 15 amino acids. With 4 bases removed from V and 4 bases from J, the gap between germline ends came to 11 bases. In germline, CDR1 is LNHDA, CDR2 SQIVND (reference sequence). CDR3 coding DNA: TGTGCCAGTAGTAGCCTCAGGACTTATAATTCACCCCTCCACTTT. This translates into CASSSLRTYNSPLHF.

The rearrangement uses TRBV12-3 or TRBV12-4 and TRBJ1-5; D gene uncertain. The V end was cut by 7 bases, the J end by 0 bases, with 7 bases between. CDR3 length: 13 residues. CDR3 bases: TGTGCCAGCACCCGGGGTAGCAATCAGCCCCAGCATTTT. This encodes CASTRGSNQPQHF.

CDR3 residues: CASILGEAFF. The CDR3 DNA reads as TGTGCCAGCATTCTAGGAGAAGCTTTCTTT. The chain recombines TRBV2 with TRBJ1-1; no firm D call. V dropped 7 bases and J dropped 8 bases, with 8 bases sitting between them. The CDR3 has 10 residues. Germline CDR1 reads SNHLY; CDR2 reads FYNNEI.

CDR3 region: CASRPGEVPGYTF. DNA for the CDR3: TGTGCCAGCAGACCTGGGGAGGTCCCGGGCTACACCTTC. The gene calls are TRBV5-6 and TRBJ1-2; D not resolved. V dropped 5 bases and J dropped 8 bases, with 16 bases sitting between them. CDR1 and CDR2 from the germline V gene are SGHDT and YYEEEE. The CDR3 is 13 residues long.

This chain joins TRBV2 and TRBJ2-5, with TRBD2 matching 15 bases. Germline-derived CDR1 and CDR2 are SNHLY and FYNNEI. V lost 9 bases, J lost 5 bases, and 10 bases stayed unmatched. The CDR3 sequence is 16 residues long. The CDR3 DNA reads TGTGCCAGGGGGACTAGCGGGGGGACACCGATCGAGACCCAGTACTTC. It codes for CARGTSGGTPIETQYF.

This clone was counted a few times. DNA for the CDR3: TGTGCCAGCAATCTGGAATTAGCTGCCTACGAGCAGTACTTC. Translated, it gives CASNLELAAYEQYF. The V gene is TRBV5-5, the J gene TRBJ2-7; D is ambiguous. CDR1 and CDR2 (germline): SGHKS, YYEKEE (reference sequence). Trimming removed 6 bases at V and 2 bases at J, with 15 bases between. The CDR3 extends over 14 amino acids.

The chain links TRBV29-1 to TRBJ2-3; tentatively, D is TRBD2 (6 bases). CDR3 length: 15 residues. Germline V gives CDR1 SQVTM, CDR2 ANQGSEA. V was cut by 1 base and J by 1 base, with 12 bases left in between. The CDR3 loop reads CSVEVGSGGTDTQYF. CDR3 sequence (DNA): TGCAGCGTTGAAGTGGGGTCGGGGGGCACAGATACGCAGTATTTT.

This clone was counted a few times. J is TRBJ1-4 and V is TRBV30; TRBD1 matches at 9 bases. The germline CDR1 and CDR2 sequences are GTSNPN and SVGIG (reference sequence). The CDR3 length is 12 residues. Trimming removed 8 bases from V and 8 bases from J; junction bases left unmatched: 6. CDR3 amino acids: CAGTGNEEKLFF. The CDR3 DNA is TGTGCCGGGACAGGGAACGAAGAAAAACTGTTTTTT.

The chain combines TRBV6-2 or TRBV6-3 with TRBJ1-5; D is possibly TRBD1 (6 bases). The CDR3 is made up of 15 amino acids. Germline V lookup: CDR1 MNHEY, CDR2 SVGEGT. V lost 5 bases to trimming and J lost 1 base, with 12 bases between them. CDR3 sequence reads: CASSPGGGSNQPQHF. Written as DNA, the CDR3 is TGTGCCAGCAGTCCGGGGGGCGGGAGCAATCAGCCCCAGCATTTT.

The gene calls are TRBV28 and TRBJ1-6, with D tentatively TRBD1 (6 bases). V was clipped by 7 bases and J by 7 bases, with 8 bases between them. Per germline, CDR1 MDHEN and CDR2 SYDVKM. The CDR3 is 12 residues long. CDR3 nucleotide sequence: TGTGCCAGCACAGGGGAGAATTCACCCCTCCACTTT. It is translated as CASTGENSPLHF.

The chain uses TRBV5-8 and TRBJ1-5; a possible D gene is TRBD1 (6 bases). CDR1 and CDR2 from the germline V gene are SGHTS and YDEGEE. CDR3 size: 16 residues. The ends were cut back, 4 bases at V and 0 bases at J, with 14 bases in the middle. The CDR3: CASSHGQFLSNQPQHF. Written as DNA, the CDR3 is TGTGCCAGCAGCCATGGACAGTTTCTTAGCAATCAGCCCCAGCATTTT. The variable domain in full, with the rest retrieved from reference TRBV5-8 and TRBJ1-5, is EAGVTQSPTHLIKTRGQQATLRCSPISGHTSVYWYQQALGLGLQFLLWYDEGEERNRGNFPPRFSGRQFPNYSSELNVNALELEDSALYLCASSHGQFLSNQPQHFGDGTRLSIL.

The chain joins TRBV21-1 to TRBJ1-1; the table's D call, TRBD1, was not checked against the DNA. TRBV21-1 is termed a pseudogene. The CDR3 covers 16 residues. Written as DNA, the CDR3 is TGTGCCAGCAGCAAAGGTGGCGGCAGGGGTGGGACTGAAGCTTTCTTT. This gives the protein CASSKGGGRGGTEAFF.

V and J are TRBV3-1 (or the pseudogene TRBV3-2) and TRBJ1-3; unclear D gene. The CDR3 totals 13 residues. V dropped 6 bases and J dropped 0 bases, with 6 bases sitting between them. Germline assignment: CDR1 LGHDT and CDR2 YNNKEL (reference sequence). CDR3 DNA: TGTGCCAGCAGTTCAATCTCTGGAAACACCATATATTTT. Protein sequence: CASSSISGNTIYF.

This clone turned up a few times. The V and J genes are TRBV7-9 and TRBJ1-2, with D possibly being TRBD1 (6 bases). With 3 bases removed from V and 6 bases from J, the gap between germline ends came to 14 bases. The CDR3 is made up of 14 amino acids. The germline V gene has CDR1 SEHNR and CDR2 FQNEAQ (reference sequence). CDR3 in amino acids: CASSLAGAGDGYTF. CDR3 sequence (DNA): TGTGCCAGCAGCTTGGCGGGGGCCGGGGATGGCTACACCTTC. The complete variable domain, with remaining parts taken from reference TRBV7-9 and TRBJ1-2, reads DTGVSQNPRHKITKRGQNVTFRCDPISEHNRLYWYRQTLGQGPEFLTYFQNEAQLEKSRLLSDRFSAERPKGSFSTLEIQRTEQGDSAMYLCASSLAGAGDGYTFGSGTRLTVV.

This clone was detected only once. The rearrangement uses TRBV7-9 and TRBJ2-3; D possibly corresponds to TRBD2 (5 bases). With 1 base removed from V and 1 base from J, the gap between germline ends came to 18 bases. The CDR3 spans 18 residues. The germline V gene encodes CDR1 SEHNR and CDR2 FQNEAQ (reference sequence). CDR3 region: CASSLGLWTVPRTDTQYF. The CDR3 DNA is TGTGCCAGCAGCTTAGGCCTGTGGACTGTCCCCCGCACAGATACGCAGTATTTT.

This chain connects TRBV15 to TRBJ2-7; maybe TRBD2 (5 bases). Trimming took off 2 bases at V and 4 bases at J, with 15 bases between the two ends. Per germline, CDR1 LNHNV and CDR2 YYDKDF (reference sequence). The CDR3 runs 15 residues. The CDR3 DNA reads TGTGCCACCAGCAGATCCCGTTCGGGGAATTACGAGCAGTACTTC. Translated, it gives CATSRSRSGNYEQYF.

V and J are TRBV7-8 and TRBJ1-5, with D possibly being TRBD1 (5 bases). Trimming shortened V by 0 bases and J by 9 bases, and 21 bases separated the two germline ends. The CDR3 is 17 amino acids. Germline V gene data show CDR1 as SGHVS and CDR2 as FQNEAQ. The CDR3 sequence: CASSLARRQTIEWPQHF. The CDR3 DNA follows: TGTGCCAGCAGCTTAGCTCGAAGACAGACAATTGAGTGGCCCCAGCATTTT.

V usage is TRBV3-1 (or the pseudogene TRBV3-2) and J usage is TRBJ1-5; no clear D. CDR1 LGHDT and CDR2 YNNKEL come from the germline V gene (reference sequence). Trimming took off 5 bases at V and 5 bases at J, with 7 bases between the two ends. The CDR3 extends over 12 amino acids. CDR3: CASSSPDQPQHF. CDR3 sequence (DNA): TGTGCCAGCAGCTCGCCGGATCAGCCCCAGCATTTT.

The V gene is TRBV7-8, the J gene TRBJ2-1; TRBD2 matches 13 bases. V shed 5 bases, J shed 8 bases, and the junction held 6 bases outside the gene matches. Germline CDR1 reads SGHVS; CDR2 reads FQNEAQ. CDR3 length: 15 residues. The CDR3 reads CASSPQTSGGDEQFF. CDR3 DNA: TGTGCCAGCAGCCCCCAAACTAGCGGGGGGGATGAGCAGTTCTTC. The entire variable domain, with the rest obtained from reference TRBV7-8 and TRBJ2-1, is as follows: GAGVSQSPRYKVAKRGQDVALRCDPISGHVSLFWYQQALGQGPEFLTYFQNEAQLDKSGLPSDRFFAERPEGSVSTLKIQRTQQEDSAVYLCASSPQTSGGDEQFFGPGTRLTVL.